Detailed here is one TCR beta chain. This sample was taken from a study of blood T cell repertoires in COVID-19. In the source study's methods: Scientists estimated how many nucleated cells there were by amplifying reference gene primers. The data were produced by immunoSEQ multiplex PCR, yet TCRdb's version contains in-frame clones alone and is incomplete. For V, J and clone size, that table is used; D and trimming come from the DNA. The table includes approximately 190,000 clones, about four fifths detected once. Clinical history reported by participants formed the basis on which cohorts were assigned. What the recovered Cohort 3 donors had was two negative PCRs, clearance, or symptom resolution. Germline values: CDR1 MNHNS, CDR2 SASEGT. V trimming: 0 bases; J trimming: 12 bases; junction bases outside the gene matches: 13. CDR3 length: 16 amino acids.

This chain uses TRBV6-1 with TRBJ2-1, with 8 bases lining up with TRBD1. The receptor was derived from a man aged 40-49 years who had recovered from COVID-19. The sample was PBMCs or T cells enriched from blood (not recorded which). The CDR3 region is CASSEAHTGQGMSQFF. In DNA, the CDR3 is TGTGCCAGCAGTGAAGCGCATACAGGACAGGGTATGTCGCAGTTCTTC.